This T cell receptor beta chain stems from a study of T cell repertoires in cytomegalovirus infection. From germline, CDR1 is SQVTM and CDR2 ANQGSEA. The CDR3 length is 13 residues. V shed 6 bases and J 9 bases; nucleotides not matched to a gene: 11. This clonotype was detected ten times or more. One entry per CDR3 protein, called by TCRdb with MiXCR from the reads. The sample consists of about 240,000 distinct CDR3 sequences, 6% to 8% of them appearing once. The TCR was taken from a human donor in good health (CMV status not recorded). Some clones in this sample may be carry-over from other donors' samples. The V call is TRBV29-1, the J call TRBJ2-1; 7 nucleotides line up with TRBD2. The specimen was PBMCs. CDR3 DNA sequence: TGCAGCGTCTGGACTAGGTCCATCGGTGAGCAGTTCTTC. Translated: CSVWTRSIGEQFF.